The 3 T cell receptor beta chains given below trace back to one sample, sequenced in a study of blood T cells in healthy people across ages. Combining a sample-barcoded 5' primer with a J-beta primer mix, a second PCR ran for roughly 6 to 12 cycles. MiXCR, applied by TCRdb to the 5' RACE reads, yields one record per CDR3 protein. The repertoire holds around 1.5 million distinct CDR3 sequences, with roughly 59% as singletons. Sequencing was carried out using blood. The receptors here all came from a man younger than 30 in good health.

This clonotype was observed a few times. The chain carries TRBV6-6 and TRBJ2-7; no reliable D call. CDR3 length: 12 amino acids. V lost 10 bases to trimming and J lost 3 bases, with 13 bases between them. Germline lookup yields CDR1 MNHNY and CDR2 SVGAGI (reference sequence). CDR3: CATWTDGYEQYF. The CDR3 DNA reads TGTGCCACGTGGACGGATGGCTACGAGCAGTACTTC.

This CDR3 is CASSQIGGTGGEQYF. Written as DNA, the CDR3 is TGCGCCAGCAGCCAAATCGGAGGGACTGGAGGGGAGCAGTACTTC. The V and J genes are TRBV4-1 and TRBJ2-7; the D gene is possibly TRBD2 (6 bases). Trimming took off 2 bases at V and 7 bases at J, with 18 bases between the two ends. CDR1 MGHRA and CDR2 YSYEKL come from the germline V gene. CDR3 length: 15 amino acids.

The chain couples TRBV4-1 to TRBJ1-2; possibly TRBD1 for D (5 bases). CDR3 length: 16 amino acids. CDR1 is MGHRA and CDR2 is YSYEKL in the germline V gene. Trimming pared 5 bases from V and 8 bases from J, leaving 24 bases between. CDR3 sequence reads: CASSKGEGSTRGGYTF. CDR3 bases: TGCGCCAGCAGCAAAGGGGAAGGATCCACACGGGGAGGCTACACCTTC.